This is a list of T cell receptor beta chains from one sample in a study of cytomegalovirus exposure and HLA in healthy donors. Sequenced by immunoSEQ multiplex PCR; TCRdb stores in-frame clones only, minus some. In the table there are 75,000 to 100,000 clones, roughly 8.2% of which are singletons. The sample comprised PBMCs. These receptor sequences come from a man over 45 in good health and CMV-seronegative. Each CDR3 is given with its conserved first and last residue. D genes are given only for firm matches. The size field is filled for only some rows; it gives once, few, many or a size class.

d_call	j_call	cdr3_length	clone_size	v_call	cdr3_nt	cdr3_aa
-	TRBJ2-2	11	-	TRBV6-6	TGTGCCAGCACTATCACCGGGGAGCTGTTTTTT	CASTITGELFF
-	TRBJ1-5	15	few	TRBV7-8	TGTGCCAGCAGCCAAGGGCAGGGTCGGGATCAGCCCCAGCATTTT	CASSQGQGRDQPQHF
-	TRBJ2-6	16	few	TRBV15	TGTGCCACCAGCAGAGATTTCGAGTCTGGGGCCAACGTCCTGACTTTC	CATSRDFESGANVLTF
-	TRBJ1-5	15	-	TRBV2	TGTGCCAGCAGTGGAGGGACGGGGGTAAAGCAGCCCCAGCATTTT	CASSGGTGVKQPQHF
-	TRBJ2-3	14	-	TRBV2	TGTGCCAGCAGGGGGGCGGGCCAGGGGGATACGCAGTATTTT	CASRGAGQGDTQYF
TRBD2	TRBJ2-7	16	-	TRBV28	TGTGCCAGCAGTGAAATAACTAGCGGGGTAAAATACGAGCAGTACTTC	CASSEITSGVKYEQYF
TRBD2	TRBJ2-7	15	-	TRBV7-9	TGTGCCAGCAGCTACGGGACTAGCGGGGGCTACGAGCAGTACTTC	CASSYGTSGGYEQYF
-	TRBJ1-1	15	few	TRBV11-1	TGTGCCAGCAGCTCTCGGGTGGGGGCTACGACTGAAGCTTTCTTT	CASSSRVGATTEAFF
TRBD1	TRBJ2-2	16	-	TRBV29-1	TGCAGCGTTGTCCGCCAGGGGGCGCTGAACACCGGGGAGCTGTTTTTT	CSVVRQGALNTGELFF
TRBD1	TRBJ2-3	16	few	TRBV2	TGTGCCAGCAGTAAAGGACAGGGTTGGGACACAGATACGCAGTATTTT	CASSKGQGWDTDTQYF
TRBD1	TRBJ2-5	16	-	TRBV5-1	TGCGCCAGCAGCTCCACTGGGACAGGGGATCAAGAGACCCAGTACTTC	CASSSTGTGDQETQYF
TRBD2	TRBJ2-2	16	few	TRBV6-5	TGTGCCAGCAGTTCAACTAGCGGGAGAAACACCGGGGAGCTGTTTTTT	CASSSTSGRNTGELFF
-	TRBJ1-2	14	-	TRBV6-5	TGTGCCAGCAGTTACTCCGGCTACAGCTATGGCTACACCTTC	CASSYSGYSYGYTF
-	TRBJ2-5	11	many	TRBV20-1	TGCAGTGCTATCGCGGCCCAGACCCAGTACTTC	CSAIAAQTQYF
TRBD1	TRBJ2-2	16	few	TRBV28	TGTGCCAGCAATCGCGGGACAGGGGCAATAAGCGGGGAGCTGTTTTTT	CASNRGTGAISGELFF
-	TRBJ2-5	14	-	TRBV7-9	TGTGCCAGCAGCTTAGGACGGCGGGGTGAGACCCAGTACTTC	CASSLGRRGETQYF
TRBD2	TRBJ2-2	15	few	TRBV5-6	TGTGCCAGCAGCTCTCCGGGGGGGCCCACCGGGGAGCTGTTTTTT	CASSSPGGPTGELFF
TRBD1	TRBJ2-7	17	-	TRBV7-7	TGTGCTAGCAGCTCCGGGAGACAGGGGGGGAGCTCCTACGAGCAGTACTTC	CASSSGRQGGSSYEQYF
TRBD1	TRBJ1-2	14	-	TRBV9	TGTGCCAGCAGCGAGGGGGCGCTGAGCTATGGCTACACCTTC	CASSEGALSYGYTF
TRBD2	TRBJ2-3	13	-	TRBV5-1	TGCGCCAGCGGGGAGGGTCAGGACGATACGCAGTATTTT	CASGEGQDDTQYF
-	TRBJ1-1	15	few	TRBV11-2	TGTGCCAGCAGCTTAGCACAGGACCCGAACACTGAAGCTTTCTTT	CASSLAQDPNTEAFF
TRBD1	TRBJ1-4	16	few	TRBV5-6	TGTGCCAGCAGCTTGGCCGGACAGGTAGCGGAGGAAAAACTGTTTTTT	CASSLAGQVAEEKLFF
-	TRBJ1-5	13	-	TRBV10-1	TGCGCCAGCAGTGAGTCCCTTTTTCAGCCCCAGCATTTT	CASSESLFQPQHF
-	TRBJ1-2	13	few	TRBV5-6	TGTGCCAGCAGCTCCTTACACCTTTATGGCTACACCTTC	CASSSLHLYGYTF
-	TRBJ1-2	12	few	TRBV19	TGTGCCAGTAGAATCGGGGACTATGGCTACACCTTC	CASRIGDYGYTF
-	TRBJ2-1	15	few	TRBV6-5	TGTGCCAGCAGTTACTCGCCTGCAGATTACAATGAGCAGTTCTTC	CASSYSPADYNEQFF
-	TRBJ1-5	13	-	TRBV4-1	TGCGCCAGCAGCCAAACACGGGTCACGGCCCAGCATTTT	CASSQTRVTAQHF
-	TRBJ1-2	14	few	TRBV6-6	TGTGCCAGCAGCCCCGCGGGTGGGGACTATGGCTACACCTTC	CASSPAGGDYGYTF
-	TRBJ2-1	15	-	TRBV19	TGTGCCAGTAGTCGTTCGTTGAGCTCCTACAATGAGCAGTTCTTC	CASSRSLSSYNEQFF
TRBD1	TRBJ2-5	15	few	TRBV23-1	TGCGCCAGCAGTCAGTCTAGGACAGGGCAAGAGACCCAGTACTTC	CASSQSRTGQETQYF
-	TRBJ1-1	15	-	TRBV27	TGTGCCAGCAGTTCTGTCCGGGAAACTAATTTTGAAGCTTTCTTT	CASSSVRETNFEAFF
TRBD1	TRBJ1-3	18	few	TRBV9	TGTGCCAGCAGCCCACAAGGGGGCGCCAGGGGTGTAGGAAACACCATATATTTT	CASSPQGGARGVGNTIYF
-	TRBJ2-1	15	-	TRBV9	TGTGCCAGCAGCGCCCGGACGGAGGGTTACAATGAGCAGTTCTTC	CASSARTEGYNEQFF
-	TRBJ2-3	14	-	TRBV10-2	TGCGCCAGCAGTGGATGGGAGGGGGCAGATACGCAGTATTTT	CASSGWEGADTQYF
-	TRBJ1-4	14	-	TRBV6-1	TGTGCCAGCAGTGGGGGGGGTGTTAGTGAAAAACTGTTTTTT	CASSGGGVSEKLFF
TRBD1	TRBJ2-7	15	-	TRBV13	TGTGCCAGCAGCCCGGGACAGGGGGGCTCCTACGAGCAGTACTTC	CASSPGQGGSYEQYF
TRBD1	TRBJ2-1	14	-	TRBV5-1	TGCGCCAGCAGCTTGGGACAGGGGACCAATGAGCAGTTCTTC	CASSLGQGTNEQFF
TRBD1	TRBJ2-5	16	-	TRBV9	TGTGCCAGCAGCGTAGGAGGGGGACAGGTACAAGAGACCCAGTACTTC	CASSVGGGQVQETQYF
TRBD1	TRBJ1-1	16	few	TRBV5-4	TGTGCCAGCAGCCCTCGGGACAGGGGGCTGGTCACTGAAGCTTTCTTT	CASSPRDRGLVTEAFF
-	TRBJ1-4	16	-	TRBV4-1	TGCGCCAGCAGCCACAAACAGGGACGGTCTAATGAAAAACTGTTTTTT	CASSHKQGRSNEKLFF
-	TRBJ2-5	15	-	TRBV28	TGTGCCAGCAGTACCCCTCAACAGTACCAAGAGACCCAGTACTTC	CASSTPQQYQETQYF
TRBD2	TRBJ2-1	16	-	TRBV5-6	TGTGCCAGCAACCCCTCGGGCGGGAGATTCTACAATGAGCAGTTCTTC	CASNPSGGRFYNEQFF
-	TRBJ1-4	16	-	TRBV7-9	TGTGCCAGCAACCCATCCCTGGGCGCAACTAATGAAAAACTGTTTTTT	CASNPSLGATNEKLFF
TRBD1	TRBJ1-3	17	few	TRBV28	TGTGCCAGCAGTTTAGACCCGACAGGGGCCTCTGGAAACACCATATATTTT	CASSLDPTGASGNTIYF
-	TRBJ2-6	18	few	TRBV5-1	TGCGCCAGCAGCTTGACCACGGACATAATGTCAGGGGCCAACGTCCTGACTTTC	CASSLTTDIMSGANVLTF
-	TRBJ1-6	12	-	TRBV6-1	TGTGCCAGCAGTGACCCTCAGTTACCCCTCCACTTT	CASSDPQLPLHF
TRBD1	TRBJ1-1	14	-	TRBV6-5	TGTGCCAGCAGTTACCTTGGACAGGGCACTGAAGCTTTCTTT	CASSYLGQGTEAFF
TRBD1	TRBJ1-4	15	few	TRBV28	TGTGCCAGCGGATCATCCGGGACAGGGGGTGAAAAACTGTTTTTT	CASGSSGTGGEKLFF
TRBD2	TRBJ2-2	14	-	TRBV19	TGTGCCAGTAGTGGACTAGCGGGGACCGGGGAGCTGTTTTTT	CASSGLAGTGELFF
-	TRBJ2-7	15	-	TRBV6-5	TGTGCCAGCAAAGTCGCTAGCATAATTGAATACGAGCAGTACTTC	CASKVASIIEYEQYF
TRBD2	TRBJ2-2	19	-	TRBV30	TGTGCCTGGAGTGTTAAATTCTCACCGGGACTAGGAGTCACCGGGGAGCTGTTTTTT	CAWSVKFSPGLGVTGELFF
-	TRBJ2-5	15	-	TRBV27	TGTGCCAGCACTTCCCTTGGGGGGGGCGACGAGACCCAGTACTTC	CASTSLGGGDETQYF
-	TRBJ2-7	15	few	TRBV9	TGTGCCAGCAGCGTAGTCCCAGACTTCTGGTACGAGCAGTACTTC	CASSVVPDFWYEQYF
-	TRBJ1-3	17	-	TRBV7-8	TGTGCCAGCAGCTTAGTGGACAGAACATACTCTGGAAACACCATATATTTT	CASSLVDRTYSGNTIYF
TRBD2	TRBJ2-1	19	-	TRBV9	TGTGCCAGCAGCAACTTTCCGACTAGCGGGACCCCCATTGGGCATGAGCAGTTCTTC	CASSNFPTSGTPIGHEQFF
TRBD1	TRBJ1-2	14	few	TRBV29-1	TGCAGCGTTGAACAGGGACAGGGCTACCTTCGCTACACCTTC	CSVEQGQGYLRYTF
TRBD1	TRBJ1-1	15	few	TRBV2	TGTGCCAGCAGTGACGATCAGGGGGTGAACACTGAAGCTTTCTTT	CASSDDQGVNTEAFF
-	TRBJ1-1	12	-	TRBV10-3	TGTGCCTCGGGACTGCCCGCAACTGAAGCTTTCTTT	CASGLPATEAFF
-	TRBJ1-1	15	few	TRBV6-5	TGTGCCAGCAGTTCTATGGGCAGGGGGAACACTGAAGCTTTCTTT	CASSSMGRGNTEAFF
TRBD1	TRBJ2-3	15	-	TRBV9	TGTGCCAGCAGCCCACAGGACAGGGATACAGATACGCAGTATTTT	CASSPQDRDTDTQYF